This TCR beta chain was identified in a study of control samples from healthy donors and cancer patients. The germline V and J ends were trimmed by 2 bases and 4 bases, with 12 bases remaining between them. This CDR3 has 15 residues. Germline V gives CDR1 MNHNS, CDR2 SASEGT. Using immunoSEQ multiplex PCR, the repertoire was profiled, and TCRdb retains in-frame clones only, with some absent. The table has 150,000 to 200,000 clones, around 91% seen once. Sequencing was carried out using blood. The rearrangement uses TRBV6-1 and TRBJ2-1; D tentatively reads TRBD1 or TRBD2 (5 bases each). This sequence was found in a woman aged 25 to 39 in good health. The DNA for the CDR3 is TGTGCCAGCAGTGAAATAGGGGACGGGTACAATGAGCAGTTCTTC. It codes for CASSEIGDGYNEQFF.